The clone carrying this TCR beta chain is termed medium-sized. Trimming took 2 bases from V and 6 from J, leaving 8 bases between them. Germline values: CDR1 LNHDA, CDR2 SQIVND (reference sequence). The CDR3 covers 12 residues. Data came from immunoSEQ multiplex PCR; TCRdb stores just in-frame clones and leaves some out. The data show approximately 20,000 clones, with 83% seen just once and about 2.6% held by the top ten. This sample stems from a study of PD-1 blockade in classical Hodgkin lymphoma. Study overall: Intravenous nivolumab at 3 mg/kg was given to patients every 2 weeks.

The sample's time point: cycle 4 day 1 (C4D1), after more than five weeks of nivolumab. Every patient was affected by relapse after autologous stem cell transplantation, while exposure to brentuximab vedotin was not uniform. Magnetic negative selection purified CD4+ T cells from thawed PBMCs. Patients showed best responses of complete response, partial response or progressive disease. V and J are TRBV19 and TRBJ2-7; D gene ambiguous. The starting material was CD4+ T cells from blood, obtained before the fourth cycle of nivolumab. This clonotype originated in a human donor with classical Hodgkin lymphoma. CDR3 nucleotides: TGTGCCAGTAGTATACCCCAAGGCGAGCAGTACTTC. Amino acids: CASSIPQGEQYF. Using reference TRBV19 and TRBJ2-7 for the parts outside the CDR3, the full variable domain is DGGITQSPKYLFRKEGQNVTLSCEQNLNHDAMYWYRQDPGQGLRLIYYSQIVNDFQKGDIAEGYSVSREKKESFPLTVTSAQKNPTAFYLCASSIPQGEQYFGPGTRLTVT.